This TCR beta chain is drawn from a study of beta chain features in type 1 diabetes. Study-wide results and caveats: People with Type 1 diabetes carried modestly yet significantly shorter TCRB CDR3s in all four CD4+ subsets.

On this clone itself: As yet, its antigen is unknown.

TCRB transcripts that were expressed got sequenced, as all of the isolated RNA had been reverse transcribed. The method was immunoSEQ multiplex PCR; TCRdb's version includes in-frame clones alone and lacks a portion of them. Of roughly 700,000 clones listed, over 10% are singletons. Trimming pared 9 bases from V and 4 bases from J, leaving 15 bases between. Germline loops: CDR1 MGHDK, CDR2 SYGVNS. The CDR3 spans 13 residues. What was sequenced was naive CD4+ T cells from blood. This TCR derives from a man in his late teens or twenties with type 1 diabetes. The chain couples TRBV25-1 to TRBJ2-5; the D is unclear. Here the CDR3 DNA reads TGTGCCAGTCGCCGAACCCCGGGAGAGACCCAGTACTTC. Translating gives CASRRTPGETQYF.